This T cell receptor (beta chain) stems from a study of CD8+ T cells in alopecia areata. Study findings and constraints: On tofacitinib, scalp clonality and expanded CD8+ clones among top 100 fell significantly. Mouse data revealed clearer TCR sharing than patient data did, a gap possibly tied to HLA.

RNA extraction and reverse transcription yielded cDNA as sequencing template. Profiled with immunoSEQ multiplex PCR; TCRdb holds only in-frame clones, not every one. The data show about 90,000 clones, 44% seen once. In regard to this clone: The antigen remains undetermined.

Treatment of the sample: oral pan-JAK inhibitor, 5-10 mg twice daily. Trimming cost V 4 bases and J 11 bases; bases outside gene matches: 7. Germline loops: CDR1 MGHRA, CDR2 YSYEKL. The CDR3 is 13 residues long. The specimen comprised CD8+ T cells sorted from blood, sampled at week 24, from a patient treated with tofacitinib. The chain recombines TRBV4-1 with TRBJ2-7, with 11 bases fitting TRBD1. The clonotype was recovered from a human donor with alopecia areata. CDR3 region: CASSPPGQGGKYF. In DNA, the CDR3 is TGCGCCAGCAGCCCCCCGGGACAGGGGGGCAAGTACTTC.